This T cell receptor beta chain was observed in a study of long-term antiretroviral therapy in people with HIV. Between the trimmed V and J ends, which lost 0 bases and 6 bases, there was a span of 11 bases. Germline CDR1 SGDLS, CDR2 YYNGEE. CDR3 length: 14 residues. The libraries were made with immunoSEQ v3.0 at survey level. Clones were sequenced by immunoSEQ multiplex PCR, and TCRdb holds only the in-frame ones, with some missing. Of some 31,000 clones detected, around 93% appear once; the ten largest clones hold approximately 2.5%. The material was unsorted PBMCs, obtained about 7.4 years after starting antiretroviral therapy. This chain connects TRBV9 to TRBJ2-3; the D is unclear. The receptor was derived from a man aged 50-59 years with HIV. The CDR3 loop reads CASSVEVPRDTQYF. The CDR3 DNA sequence: TGTGCCAGCAGCGTAGAAGTCCCCCGGGATACGCAGTATTTT.